Listed below are T cell receptor beta chains from one sample, sequenced in a study of blood T cell repertoires in COVID-19. Clones were sequenced by immunoSEQ multiplex PCR, and TCRdb holds only the in-frame ones, with some missing. The sample has roughly 60,000 clones, about 82% seen once; the top ten hold 12%. Sequencing was carried out using peripheral blood. All receptors derive from a human donor in a cohort sampled during active COVID-19. Both conserved end residues are part of each CDR3. D genes are given only for firm matches. A row's size may be missing; if present it is once, few, many or a size class.

D gene	V gene	CDR3 length	clone size	J gene	CDR3 DNA	CDR3 protein
TRBD1	TRBV27	15	.	TRBJ2-2	TGTGCCAGCATGATGAGGGGGCTGAACACCGGGGAGCTGTTTTTT	CASMMRGLNTGELFF
TRBD2	TRBV28	20	once	TRBJ2-1	TGTGCCAGCAGTACCCGCTGGACTAGCGGGAGGGGGAGCTCCTACAATGAGCAGTTCTTC	CASSTRWTSGRGSSYNEQFF
TRBD2	TRBV27	16	few	TRBJ2-5	TGTGCCAGCAGTTTCCGACTAGCGGGAGGACCAGAGACCCAGTACTTC	CASSFRLAGGPETQYF
TRBD1	TRBV6-1	17	.	TRBJ1-1	TGTGCCAGCAGTGAAGGATATACGGACAGGGGGGGCCGCAGAGCTTTCTTT	CASSEGYTDRGGRRAFF
TRBD2	TRBV5-3	13	.	TRBJ2-7	TGTGCCAGAAACGTAGCGGGACTGAACGAGCAGTACTTC	CARNVAGLNEQYF
TRBD1	TRBV5-1	14	.	TRBJ2-7	TGCGCCAGCAGCTTGCAGGGGGACTCCTACGAGCAGTACTTC	CASSLQGDSYEQYF
TRBD2	TRBV4-3	16	.	TRBJ2-2	TGCGCCAGCAGCCCGGGGACTAGCGGGCGAACCGGGGAGCTGTTTTTT	CASSPGTSGRTGELFF
TRBD1	TRBV7-2	19	.	TRBJ2-6	TGTGCCAGCAGCCTTAGGGGGGGACAGGGGACCTCTGGGGCCAACGTCCTGACTTTC	CASSLRGGQGTSGANVLTF
TRBD2	TRBV6-4	14	.	TRBJ2-1	TGTGCCAGCAGTGTACTTAGCGGGAGAAATGAGCAGTTCTTC	CASSVLSGRNEQFF
TRBD1	TRBV7-2	16	.	TRBJ2-5	TGTGCCAGCAGCTTCTACTCCAGGGGGCCTGGGGAGACCCAGTACTTC	CASSFYSRGPGETQYF
TRBD1	TRBV28	16	.	TRBJ2-2	TGTGCCAGCAGTTTCTCTCGGACAGGGTCGGCCGGGGAGCTGTTTTTT	CASSFSRTGSAGELFF
TRBD2	TRBV28	16	.	TRBJ2-7	TGTGCCAGCAGTCTCCCGGGAGCGGGGGTATCCTACGAGCAGTACTTC	CASSLPGAGVSYEQYF
TRBD2	TRBV27	13	.	TRBJ2-7	TGTGCCAGCAGCCCTCTAGCGGCCTACGAGCAGTACTTC	CASSPLAAYEQYF
.	TRBV9	15	.	TRBJ2-1	TGTGCCAGCAGCGTAGTAGGCAGGGGTGGGAATGAGCAGTTCTTC	CASSVVGRGGNEQFF
TRBD1	TRBV12-5	13	few	TRBJ2-7	TGTGCTAGTGGCCCAGACAGGGTCTACGAGCAGTACTTC	CASGPDRVYEQYF
TRBD2	TRBV19	15	.	TRBJ2-3	TGTGCCAGTAGTGGGACTAGCGGGAGCACAGATACGCAGTATTTT	CASSGTSGSTDTQYF
.	TRBV6-5	15	once	TRBJ2-5	TGTGCCAGCAGTCAACCGGGTAGCGACCAAGAGACCCAGTACTTC	CASSQPGSDQETQYF
TRBD2	TRBV14	17	.	TRBJ2-1	TGTGCCAGCAGCCGGGACCCACTAGCGGGAGGAGGGAATGAGCAGTTCTTC	CASSRDPLAGGGNEQFF
TRBD1	TRBV27	15	.	TRBJ2-7	TGTGCCAGCAGTCTCCCGGGACAGGGTAAACACGAGCAGTACTTC	CASSLPGQGKHEQYF
TRBD1	TRBV9	16	.	TRBJ2-3	TGTGCCAGCAGCTTCCGGACAGGGGTTGGCACAGATACGCAGTATTTT	CASSFRTGVGTDTQYF
.	TRBV6-5	15	.	TRBJ2-3	TGTGCCAGCAGTTACGGGCAGGGCCCCACAGATACGCAGTATTTT	CASSYGQGPTDTQYF
TRBD1	TRBV13	14	.	TRBJ2-7	TGTGCCAGCAGCCCCCGGACAGGGCGCTACGAGCAGTACTTC	CASSPRTGRYEQYF
TRBD2	TRBV24-1	16	.	TRBJ2-3	TGTGCCACCAGTGATTATACTAGCGGGAAGACAGATACGCAGTATTTT	CATSDYTSGKTDTQYF
.	TRBV5-1	15	.	TRBJ2-5	TGCGCCAGCAGCTTGGTTTTAGCGGCGGCAGAGACCCAGTACTTC	CASSLVLAAAETQYF
TRBD2	TRBV18	15	few	TRBJ2-3	TGTGCCAGCTTCGCACTAGCGGGAGGTCGAGATACGCAGTATTTT	CASFALAGGRDTQYF
TRBD2	TRBV7-2	16	.	TRBJ2-7	TGTGCCAGCAGCCCGGGGGCGCTAGCGGGAGCGTACGAGCAGTACTTC	CASSPGALAGAYEQYF
.	TRBV11-2	15	.	TRBJ2-3	TGTGCCAGCAGCTTATTGGACATTACCACAGATACGCAGTATTTT	CASSLLDITTDTQYF
.	TRBV3-1/TRBV3-2	14	.	TRBJ2-6	TGTGCCAGCAGCCGCGAGACTGGGGCCAACGTCCTGACTTTC	CASSRETGANVLTF
TRBD2	TRBV5-1	16	.	TRBJ2-1	TGCGCCAGCAGCTTGGCACTAGCGGGTGTGAACAATGAGCAGTTCTTC	CASSLALAGVNNEQFF
TRBD1	TRBV19	13	.	TRBJ2-7	TGTGCCAGTAGCCACAGGGGCTCCTACGAGCAGTACTTC	CASSHRGSYEQYF
TRBD1	TRBV5-1	14	.	TRBJ2-7	TGCGCCAGCAGCTTGACAGGGGGAACTTACGAGCAGTACTTC	CASSLTGGTYEQYF
TRBD1	TRBV29-1	16	.	TRBJ1-5	TGCAGCGTTGAACTGTCAGGGGGTGGGGTAAATCAGCCCCAGCATTTT	CSVELSGGGVNQPQHF
.	TRBV7-9	14	.	TRBJ2-2	TGTGCCAGCAGTCTTGACTTCAACACCGGGGAGCTGTTTTTT	CASSLDFNTGELFF
.	TRBV5-1	15	few	TRBJ2-7	TGCGCCAGCAGCTTGGAAACTAGCCCTGTCTACGAGCAGTACTTC	CASSLETSPVYEQYF
.	TRBV9	13	.	TRBJ2-5	TGTGCCAGCAGCGAAACGGGAAGGGAGACCCAGTACTTC	CASSETGRETQYF
TRBD2	TRBV5-8	14	.	TRBJ2-7	TGTGCCAGCAGCTTGGGAGCGGGACGCTACGAGCAGTACTTC	CASSLGAGRYEQYF
.	TRBV19	13	.	TRBJ2-5	TGTGCCAGTAGTATGGTCACTCAAGAGACCCAGTACTTC	CASSMVTQETQYF
.	TRBV24-1	11	.	TRBJ2-3	TGTGCCGCGGGAATCACAGATACGCAGTATTTT	CAAGITDTQYF
.	TRBV19	14	.	TRBJ1-4	TGTGCCAGTAGTATTGACAGCTTTAATGAAAAACTGTTTTTT	CASSIDSFNEKLFF
TRBD2	TRBV19	17	.	TRBJ2-3	TGTGCCAGTAAAGGGGCTAGCGGGAACCCTAGCACAGATACGCAGTATTTT	CASKGASGNPSTDTQYF
.	TRBV6-5	15	.	TRBJ2-1	TGTGCCAGCAGTTACGACGGCCGGAGGGGCTATGAGCAGTTCTTC	CASSYDGRRGYEQFF
.	TRBV18	13	.	TRBJ2-1	TGTGCCAGCTCACCCCCGTTCAGGAATGAGCAGTTCTTC	CASSPPFRNEQFF
.	TRBV5-4	15	.	TRBJ2-2	TGTGCCAGCAGCTTGGACAGGGTGGGCACCGGGGAGCTGTTTTTT	CASSLDRVGTGELFF
TRBD2	TRBV3-1/TRBV3-2	18	once	TRBJ2-3	TGTGCCAGCAGCCAAGATCCTGTTGGCGGGCAGGCGGGAGTGTCGCAGTATTTT	CASSQDPVGGQAGVSQYF
TRBD2	TRBV6-5	14	.	TRBJ2-7	TGTGCCAGCAGGGGACTAGCGGGGAACTACGAGCAGTACTTC	CASRGLAGNYEQYF
.	TRBV28	17	.	TRBJ1-4	TGTGCCAGCAGTCCTCGGCCAGGGCGGATTAGAGATGAAAAACTGTTTTTT	CASSPRPGRIRDEKLFF
TRBD2	TRBV15	13	.	TRBJ2-3	TGTGCCTCTTTGGCTAGCGGGGCAGATACGCAGTATTTT	CASLASGADTQYF
.	TRBV6-5	11	.	TRBJ1-2	TGTGCCAGCAGTTACCAGGGGGGCTACACCTTC	CASSYQGGYTF
.	TRBV29-1	12	.	TRBJ2-5	TGCAGCGTTGATGGGCCGCAAGAGACCCAGTACTTC	CSVDGPQETQYF
.	TRBV18	14	.	TRBJ1-2	TGTGCCAGCTCACCACCGGTTGACAGGTGGGACTACACCTTC	CASSPPVDRWDYTF
.	TRBV19	19	.	TRBJ2-5	TGTGCCAGTAGTATGTCGGGCTCGGGAGCGACGGAAAAGGGGGAGACCCAGTACTTC	CASSMSGSGATEKGETQYF
.	TRBV27	16	.	TRBJ2-1	TGTGCCAGCAGTCAAAGGAGGATTTCCTCCTACAATGAGCAGTTCTTC	CASSQRRISSYNEQFF
TRBD1	TRBV7-9	16	.	TRBJ2-4	TGTGCCAGCAGCTTAGTTGGGGACAGGGGAACTAACATTCAGTACTTC	CASSLVGDRGTNIQYF
.	TRBV4-2	15	.	TRBJ2-2	TGTGCCAGCAGCCACTTAACAGGGCTCACCGGGGAGCTGTTTTTT	CASSHLTGLTGELFF
TRBD1	TRBV15	18	.	TRBJ2-1	TGTGCCACCAGCAGAGCAAAGATCCCGGGACAGGTGTACAATGAGCAGTTCTTC	CATSRAKIPGQVYNEQFF
TRBD2	TRBV3-1/TRBV3-2	13	.	TRBJ2-3	TGTGCCAGCTCCGGGAGGGGGACAGATACGCAGTATTTT	CASSGRGTDTQYF
.	TRBV5-1	15	once	TRBJ2-2	TGCGCCAGCAGCTTGTTTAGCGGCCCAACCGGGGAGCTGTTTTTT	CASSLFSGPTGELFF
TRBD1	TRBV11-2	16	.	TRBJ2-7	TGTGCCAGCAGCACGACTACCGGGACAGGGTGGTACGAGCAGTACTTC	CASSTTTGTGWYEQYF
.	TRBV18	14	.	TRBJ2-2	TGTGCCAGCTCACTCGGGGACTCAACCGGGGAGCTGTTTTTT	CASSLGDSTGELFF